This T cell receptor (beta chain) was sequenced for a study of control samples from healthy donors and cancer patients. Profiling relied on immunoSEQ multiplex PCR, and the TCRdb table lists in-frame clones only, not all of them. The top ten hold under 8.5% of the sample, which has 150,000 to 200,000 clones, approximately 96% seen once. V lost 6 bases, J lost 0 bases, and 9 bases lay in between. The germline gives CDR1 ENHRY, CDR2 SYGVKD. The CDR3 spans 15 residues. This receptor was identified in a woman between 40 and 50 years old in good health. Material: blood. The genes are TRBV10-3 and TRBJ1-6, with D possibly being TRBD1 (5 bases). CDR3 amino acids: CAISEGTSYNSPLHF. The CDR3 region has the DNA TGTGCCATCAGCGAAGGGACCTCCTATAATTCACCCCTCCACTTT.